The 21 T cell receptor beta chains reported below all come from one sample, sequenced in a study of blood T cell repertoires in COVID-19. The protocol was immunoSEQ multiplex PCR, while the TCRdb copy is restricted to in-frame clones and leaves out a portion. The sample includes 100,000 to 150,000 clones, roughly 84% of them seen just once. Material for sequencing was peripheral blood. The receptors stem from a young woman who had recovered from COVID-19.

Concerning this clone itself: Sequence at one end of the junction differs from germline and may be a read error. The chain uses TRBV2 and TRBJ1-1; D remains ambiguous. From germline, CDR1 is SNHLY and CDR2 FYNNEI. CDR3 length equals 12 residues. The CDR3 loop is CASSEAPGEAFF. In nucleotides, the CDR3 is TGTGCCAGCAGCGAAGCCCCCGGGGAGGCTTTCTTT.

V is TRBV2 and J is TRBJ1-5; TRBD1 aligns across 9 bases. The V and J ends lost 0 bases and 4 bases, in that order; junction bases with no gene match: 1. The CDR3 totals 15 residues. Germline V gene data show CDR1 as SNHLY and CDR2 as FYNNEI. The DNA of the CDR3 is TGTGCCAGCAGTGAAGCTGGGACAGGGAATCAGCCCCAGCATTTT. It encodes CASSEAGTGNQPQHF.

The chain carries TRBV6-5 and TRBJ2-7; 7 positions match TRBD2. The V gene end was trimmed by 5 bases and the J gene end by 4 bases; junction bases not matched to a gene: 8. The germline gives CDR1 MNHEY, CDR2 SVGAGI. This CDR3 is 14 amino acids long. CDR3 in amino acids: CASSLSGSRYEQYF. DNA for the CDR3: TGTGCCAGCAGTCTTAGCGGGTCGAGGTACGAGCAGTACTTC.

V gene TRBV6-5 combines with J gene TRBJ2-5; 8 bases agree with TRBD2. The CDR3 consists of 15 residues. The ends lost 4 bases at V and 5 bases at J; junction bases unmatched: 9. Germline V gene data show CDR1 as MNHEY and CDR2 as SVGAGI. CDR3 DNA: TGTGCCAGCAGTTTAAGACGGGGGGGCTTTGAGACCCAGTACTTC. Translated, it gives CASSLRRGGFETQYF.

The J gene is TRBJ1-2, the V gene TRBV2; weak D call: TRBD1 (5 bases). This CDR3 is built from 16 residues. CDR1 is SNHLY, CDR2 FYNNEI, per germline. V lost 6 bases and J 4 bases, leaving 21 bases between the germline ends. The CDR3 coding sequence is TGTGCCAGCAGCCCAGGGTCCGAAATTGGAAGCTATGGCTACACCTTC. This encodes CASSPGSEIGSYGYTF.

The chain has TRBV7-9 and TRBJ1-6; no definite D call. This CDR3 has 14 residues. Between the trimmed V and J ends, which lost 6 bases and 4 bases, there was a span of 10 bases. Germline V gene lookup returns CDR1 SEHNR and CDR2 FQNEAQ (reference sequence). In DNA form, the CDR3 reads TGTGCCAGCAGAACCTCGGGTTATAATTCACCCCTCCACTTT. This sequence encodes CASRTSGYNSPLHF.

This clone has only a few counts. The rearrangement joins TRBV6-1 to TRBJ1-6; weak D call: TRBD1 (5 bases). This CDR3 contains 16 residues. Deletions cut 6 bases from V and 4 bases from J, with 16 bases between. Per the germline V gene, CDR1 is MNHNS and CDR2 is SASEGT. In DNA, the CDR3 is TGTGCCAGCAGGGAAAGTGGGGCGCGGTATAATTCACCCCTCCACTTT. It encodes CASRESGARYNSPLHF.

This clone came up once. The chain carries TRBV2 and TRBJ2-7; D is unresolved. The length of the CDR3 is 14 residues. V dropped 10 bases and J dropped 2 bases, with 18 bases sitting between them. Germline V gene sequence: CDR1 SNHLY, CDR2 FYNNEI. CDR3 bases: TGTGCCACCTTCACCTGGGCCTCGCCCTACGAGCAGTACTTC. This sequence encodes CATFTWASPYEQYF. The full variable domain, rest sourced from reference TRBV2 and TRBJ2-7, is EPEVTQTPSHQVTQMGQEVILRCVPISNHLYFYWYRQILGQKVEFLVSFYNNEISEKSEIFDDQFSVERPDGSNFTLKIRSTKLEDSAMYFCATFTWASPYEQYFGPGTRLTVT.

The V and J genes are TRBV11-2 and TRBJ2-3, with D tentatively TRBD2 (5 bases). CDR1 SGHAT and CDR2 FQNNGV come from the germline V gene. V lost 1 base and J 6 bases, leaving 11 bases between the germline ends. The CDR3 has 14 amino acids. CDR3 DNA sequence: TGTGCCAGCAGCTTAGCCGGGATGTCCGATACGCAGTATTTT. It encodes CASSLAGMSDTQYF.

The table lists this clone with a count of one. V gene TRBV6-1 combines with J gene TRBJ2-3; 8 nucleotides match TRBD1. This CDR3 spans 13 amino acids. The trim removed 8 bases at V and 2 bases at J, leaving 3 bases unmatched. Germline lookup yields CDR1 MNHNS and CDR2 SASEGT. This CDR3 is CASGQGFTDTQYF. The CDR3 DNA reads TGTGCCAGCGGACAGGGATTCACAGATACGCAGTATTTT.

This clone was detected many times. The chain combines TRBV7-9 with TRBJ1-2; 9 nucleotides align to TRBD1. CDR3 length: 15 amino acids. V was clipped by 8 bases and J by 5 bases; unmatched bases: 12. CDR1 and CDR2 from the germline V gene are SEHNR and FQNEAQ (reference sequence). CDR3 sequence (DNA): TGTGCCAGCTCGGATGTGGGACAGGGTGCTTATGGCTACACCTTC. This sequence encodes CASSDVGQGAYGYTF.

The chain has TRBV27 and TRBJ2-7, with TRBD2 matching 12 bases. There are 15 residues in the CDR3. Germline lookup yields CDR1 MNHEY and CDR2 SMNVEV (reference sequence). Losses at the gene ends were 6 bases for V and 3 bases for J; bases not matched to a gene: 6. This chain's CDR3 is CASRGLAGGIYEQYF. The CDR3 coding sequence is TGTGCCAGCAGGGGTCTAGCGGGGGGGATCTACGAGCAGTACTTC.

The chain is built from TRBV9 and TRBJ1-4; tentatively, D is TRBD1 (6 bases). CDR3 length equals 16 residues. Germline CDR1 and CDR2: SGDLS and YYNGEE. V was shortened by 0 bases and J by 6 bases, with 15 bases between the two germline ends. The CDR3 DNA reads TGTGCCAGCAGCGTAGCCACTAAGGACAGCGATGAAAAACTGTTTTTT. It translates to CASSVATKDSDEKLFF.

The sample holds one count of this clone. The CDR3, as DNA: TGTGCCAGCAGCTTAGATGGGATCGGGAGAGACAATGAGCAGTTCTTC. Amino acid sequence: CASSLDGIGRDNEQFF. The V gene is TRBV7-9, the J gene TRBJ2-1, with D possibly TRBD2 on 6 matching bases. Germline values: CDR1 SEHNR, CDR2 FQNEAQ (reference sequence). V lost 1 base to trimming and J lost 5 bases, with 15 bases between them. The CDR3 is 16 amino acids.

The chain has TRBV7-2 and TRBJ1-2, with D possibly TRBD1 on 5 matching bases. The germline V gene has CDR1 SGHTA and CDR2 FQGNSA. This CDR3 has 15 amino acids. V lost 0 bases and J 8 bases, leaving 16 bases between the germline ends. The CDR3 sequence: CASSLAGRGWSGYTF. In DNA form, the CDR3 reads TGTGCCAGCAGCTTAGCAGGGAGGGGTTGGAGCGGCTACACCTTC.

This clone was found a few times. The CDR3 DNA reads TGTGCCACCAGCAGAGATCTAACAGACCGACCTGAAGCTTTCTTT. It codes for CATSRDLTDRPEAFF. This chain uses TRBV15 with TRBJ1-1; D is uncertain. In germline, CDR1 is LNHNV, CDR2 YYDKDF (reference sequence). The CDR3 covers 15 residues. V was clipped by 0 bases and J by 6 bases, with 14 bases between them. Full variable domain (outside the CDR3, taken from reference TRBV15 and TRBJ1-1): DAMVIQNPRYQVTQFGKPVTLSCSQTLNHNVMYWYQQKSSQAPKLLFHYYDKDFNNEADTPDNFQSRRPNTSFCFLDIRSPGLGDTAMYLCATSRDLTDRPEAFFGQGTRLTVV.

The chain joins TRBV13 to TRBJ1-2; 9 nucleotides agree with TRBD1. Germline assignment: CDR1 PRHDT and CDR2 FYEKMQ (reference sequence). The ends lost 4 bases at V and 2 bases at J; junction bases unmatched: 11. The CDR3 covers 17 residues. The CDR3, as DNA: TGTGCCAGCAGCTCCTGGAGTACAGGGGGCGTAAACTATGGCTACACCTTC. It yields the protein CASSSWSTGGVNYGYTF.

The chain combines TRBV6-2 or TRBV6-3 with TRBJ2-6; 9 bases line up with TRBD1. The CDR3 contains 18 residues. CDR1 and CDR2 (germline): MNHEY, SVGEGT. V trimming: 4 bases; J trimming: 2 bases; junction bases outside the gene matches: 9. The CDR3 nucleotides are TGTGCCAGCAGTTTACCGGGACAGGGACGGCCTGGGGCCAACGTCCTGACTTTC. This sequence encodes CASSLPGQGRPGANVLTF.

This sequence joins TRBV6-5 and TRBJ1-1; TRBD1 matches 7 bases. CDR1 and CDR2 (germline): MNHEY, SVGAGI. The J segment lost 0 bases and the V segment lost 4 bases, leaving 2 bases of the junction unmatched. The CDR3 sequence is 14 residues long. In DNA form, the CDR3 reads TGTGCCAGCAGTTGGACAGGTTTGAACACTGAAGCTTTCTTT. Its translation: CASSWTGLNTEAFF.

The chain recombines TRBV11-2 with TRBJ2-1; 13 bases map to TRBD2. The CDR3 loop spans 15 amino acids. CDR1 SGHAT and CDR2 FQNNGV come from the germline V gene. V dropped 8 bases and J dropped 7; count of bases not matched to a gene: 8. DNA of the CDR3: TGTGCCAGCGTACTAGCGGGAGGGCCGGGGAATGAGCAGTTCTTC. Protein product: CASVLAGGPGNEQFF. Looking up the rest from reference TRBV11-2 and TRBJ2-1 gives the full variable domain: EAGVAQSPRYKIIEKRQSVAFWCNPISGHATLYWYQQILGQGPKLLIQFQNNGVVDDSQLPKDRFSAERLKGVDSTLKIQPAKLEDSAVYLCASVLAGGPGNEQFFGPGTRLTVL.

The chain links TRBV14 to TRBJ2-1, with 9 bases fitting TRBD2. V shed 3 bases, J shed 7 bases, and the junction held 4 bases outside the gene matches. The germline V gene encodes CDR1 SGHDN and CDR2 FVKESK. The CDR3 totals 14 residues. The CDR3 DNA is TGTGCCAGCAGCCAGGGCGGGAGGGGAAATGAGCAGTTCTTC. This translates into CASSQGGRGNEQFF.